This passage covers 28 T cell receptor beta chains from one sample sequenced in a study of T cell responses to AZD1222 COVID-19 vaccine. Assay: immunoSEQ multiplex PCR; the TCRdb copy retains only in-frame clones and omits some. This sample has 100,000 to 150,000 clones, with around 90% found just once. Source: peripheral blood, taken on day 0 of AZD1222 vaccination. These receptors were collected from an adult in good health.

The chain joins TRBV7-2 to TRBJ2-7; the D gene is possibly TRBD2 (7 bases). CDR1 is SGHTA, CDR2 FQGNSA, per germline. V lost 0 bases to trimming and J lost 7 bases, with 10 bases between them. The CDR3 sequence is 13 residues long. CDR3 bases: TGTGCCAGCAGCTTAGCGGGGGGGCGTGAGCAGTACTTC. This codes for CASSLAGGREQYF.

The table lists this clone with a few counts. The chain links TRBV7-3 to TRBJ2-3, with D maybe TRBD1 (6 bases). CDR1 SGHTA and CDR2 FQGTGA come from the germline V gene. The CDR3 spans 14 residues. V lost 7 bases to trimming and J lost 6 bases, with 17 bases between them. The CDR3 DNA sequence: TGTGCCAGCACCTTGGGACATGGGACCGATACGCAGTATTTT. Amino acid sequence: CASTLGHGTDTQYF.

The chain carries TRBV4-1 and TRBJ1-3; D possibly corresponds to TRBD1 (5 bases). There are 14 residues in the CDR3. CDR1 and CDR2 (germline): MGHRA, YSYEKL. V lost 1 base, J lost 9 bases, and 13 bases lay in between. The CDR3 bases are TGCGCCAGCAGCCAAGGGGGGTGGTTAGGCACCATATATTTT. Translating gives CASSQGGWLGTIYF.

The J gene is TRBJ1-4, the V gene TRBV7-2; no firm D call. The CDR3 runs to 12 residues. Germline CDR1 is SGHTA and CDR2 is FQGNSA. The germline V and J ends were trimmed by 5 bases and 8 bases, with 9 bases remaining between them. CDR3 sequence reads: CASSHFREKLFF. In nucleotides, the CDR3 is TGTGCCAGCAGCCATTTCCGAGAAAAACTGTTTTTT.

The CDR3: CAIQIGTGVGGYTF. The CDR3 DNA reads as TGTGCCATCCAGATCGGGACAGGGGTAGGGGGCTACACCTTC. The rearrangement joins TRBV6-5 to TRBJ1-2; TRBD1 matches at 10 bases. CDR3 length: 14 residues. The trim removed 10 bases at V and 8 bases at J, leaving 13 bases unmatched. Germline V gives CDR1 MNHEY, CDR2 SVGAGI.

This chain uses TRBV27 with TRBJ1-6; the D gene is possibly TRBD1 (6 bases). The CDR3 loop spans 14 amino acids. CDR1 MNHEY and CDR2 SMNVEV come from the germline V gene (reference sequence). V was clipped by 4 bases and J by 7 bases, with 11 bases between them. This CDR3 is CASSSQGWNSPLHF. CDR3 coding DNA: TGTGCCAGCAGTTCTCAGGGGTGGAATTCACCCCTCCACTTT.

This chain uses TRBV24-1 with TRBJ2-1; 9 bases match TRBD1. The CDR3 covers 12 residues. In germline, CDR1 is KGHDR, CDR2 SFDVKD. Trimming took 10 bases from V and 9 from J; bases not matched to a gene: 6. This CDR3 is CATGTGRSEQFF. CDR3 coding DNA: TGTGCCACTGGGACAGGGCGGAGTGAGCAGTTCTTC.

The chain has TRBV9 and TRBJ2-3; 14 bases map to TRBD2. The CDR3 is 18 amino acids. Germline V CDR1 and CDR2: SGDLS, YYNGEE. The V gene end was trimmed by 6 bases and the J gene end by 3 bases; junction bases not matched to a gene: 12. The CDR3 DNA sequence: TGTGCCAGCAACGAGGCGGGACTAGCGGGAGTTGGTACAGATACGCAGTATTTT. Translated, it gives CASNEAGLAGVGTDTQYF.

The gene calls are TRBV9 and TRBJ2-5, with 9 bases that match TRBD2. This CDR3 comprises 14 residues. Losses at the gene ends were 4 bases for V and 10 bases for J; bases not matched to a gene: 11. Germline CDR1 SGDLS, CDR2 YYNGEE. CDR3 sequence (DNA): TGTGCCAGCAGCCCCCGCTGGACTAGCGAGGTCCAGTACTTC. Its protein product is CASSPRWTSEVQYF.

This clone was seen a single time. The junction does not match germline at one end; this may be a read error. The chain has TRBV7-7 and TRBJ2-7; 8 bases are shared with TRBD2. Germline lookup yields CDR1 SSHAT and CDR2 FNYEAQ (reference sequence). The CDR3 contains 13 residues. DNA for the CDR3: TGTGCTAGCAGCTTAGGACTAGCCAACGAGCAGTACTTC. Encoded protein: CASSLGLANEQYF. The full variable domain, in which reference TRBV7-7 and TRBJ2-7 provide the parts outside the CDR3, is GAGVSQSPRYKVTKRGQDVTLRCDPISSHATLYWYQQALGQGPEFLTYFNYEAQPDKSGLPSDRFSAERPEGSISTLTIQRTEQRDSAMYRCASSLGLANEQYFGPGTRLTVT.

The CDR3 here is CASSLDEGRQPQHF. CDR3 bases: TGCGCCAGCAGCTTGGATGAGGGTCGTCAGCCCCAGCATTTT. The chain has TRBV5-1 and TRBJ1-5; D call uncertain. CDR3 size: 14 residues. Looked up from germline, CDR1 is SGHRS and CDR2 is YFSETQ. V was cut by 0 bases and J by 6 bases, with 10 bases left in between. Based on the CDR3 plus reference TRBV5-1 and TRBJ1-5, the full variable domain is KAGVTQTPRYLIKTRGQQVTLSCSPISGHRSVSWYQQTPGQGLQFLFEYFSETQRNKGNFPGRFSGRQFSNSRSEMNVSTLELGDSALYLCASSLDEGRQPQHFGDGTRLSIL.

This chain links TRBV15 with TRBJ2-1, with 11 nucleotides matching TRBD2. The CDR3 is made up of 16 amino acids. The germline CDR1 and CDR2 sequences are LNHNV and YYDKDF (reference sequence). The trim removed 0 bases at V and 7 bases at J, leaving 5 bases unmatched. CDR3 coding DNA: TGTGCCACCAGCAGAGACGGTCTAGCGGGGGGTAATGAGCAGTTCTTC. It translates to CATSRDGLAGGNEQFF.

This chain connects TRBV25-1 to TRBJ2-4; perhaps D is TRBD1 or TRBD2 (5 bases each). Germline V gives CDR1 MGHDK, CDR2 SYGVNS. Trimming stripped 1 base from V and 8 bases from J, with 12 bases between. This CDR3 has 14 residues. DNA of the CDR3: TGTGCCAGCAGTGAATTTGGGGACCCCCACATTCAGTACTTC. Protein: CASSEFGDPHIQYF.

The chain joins TRBV18 to TRBJ1-2, with no clear D. The CDR3 has 14 residues. The ends were cut back, 3 bases at V and 3 bases at J, with 11 bases in the middle. The germline CDR1 and CDR2 sequences are KGHSH and LQKENI. The CDR3 DNA reads TGTGCCAGCTCACCGTCTTCCGGGGACTATGGCTACACCTTC. Its protein product is CASSPSSGDYGYTF.

The rearrangement joins TRBV4-3 to TRBJ2-3; perhaps TRBD2 as D (6 bases). Trimming pared 0 bases from V and 4 bases from J, leaving 14 bases between. The CDR3 is 16 residues long. CDR1 and CDR2 (germline): LGHNA, YSLEER. CDR3 sequence (DNA): TGCGCCAGCAGCCAAGAACAACCTCGGGGGTCAGATACGCAGTATTTT. Protein sequence: CASSQEQPRGSDTQYF.

This CDR3 reads CASTSNNRGQQFF. The CDR3 nucleotides read TGTGCCAGCACCTCAAACAACCGGGGACAGCAGTTCTTC. The chain combines TRBV28 with TRBJ2-1, with D possibly being TRBD1 or TRBD2 (5 bases each). This CDR3 is 13 amino acids long. V lost 7 bases, J lost 11 bases, and 18 bases lay in between. The germline CDR1 and CDR2 sequences are MDHEN and SYDVKM.

V and J are TRBV7-9 and TRBJ2-5; 12 bases fit TRBD2. V lost 9 bases and J lost 2; bases outside the gene matches: 10. The CDR3 extends over 16 amino acids. The germline gives CDR1 SEHNR, CDR2 FQNEAQ (reference sequence). The CDR3, as DNA: TGTGCCAGTAGACTAGCGGGGGAGACAATACAAGAGACCCAGTACTTC. Its translation: CASRLAGETIQETQYF.

The chain employs TRBV21-1 and TRBJ2-1; the D segment call TRBD2 is taken from the table without a DNA check. TRBV21-1 constitutes a pseudogene. This CDR3 is 15 amino acids long. CDR3 nucleotides: TGTGCCAGCAGCGCGTCTAGCGGGGGTTGCAATGAGCAGTTCTTC. It encodes CASSASSGGCNEQFF.

The sample holds one count of this clone. The chain links TRBV3-1 (or the pseudogene TRBV3-2) to TRBJ2-5; 11 nucleotides align to TRBD1. V gave up 4 bases and J gave up 7 bases; unmatched junction bases: 5. The CDR3 is 14 amino acids. Germline assignment: CDR1 LGHDT and CDR2 YNNKEL (reference sequence). The CDR3 DNA follows: TGTGCCAGCAGCCCCCGGGACAGGGGGTTGACCCAGTACTTC. Translation gives CASSPRDRGLTQYF.

The chain recombines TRBV6-5 with TRBJ1-1; no reliable D call. This CDR3 contains 11 residues. Trimming removed 6 bases from V and 2 bases from J, with 4 bases in between. CDR1 and CDR2 from the germline V gene are MNHEY and SVGAGI. CDR3 residues: CASRFNTEAFF. CDR3 bases: TGTGCCAGCAGATTCAACACTGAAGCTTTCTTT.

This chain connects TRBV5-5 to TRBJ1-1, with 9 bases that match TRBD1. The J segment lost 4 bases and the V segment lost 5 bases, leaving 9 bases of the junction unmatched. CDR1 is SGHKS, CDR2 YYEKEE, per germline (reference sequence). This CDR3 has 15 residues. CDR3 nucleotide sequence: TGTGCCAGCAGATGGCCGGGGGGACAGGGCACTGAAGCTTTCTTT. Encoded protein: CASRWPGGQGTEAFF.

The CDR3 DNA reads TGCGCCAGCAGTGAGTCGGGAGGGGGAAACACTGAAGCTTTCTTT. This translates into CASSESGGGNTEAFF. The chain has TRBV10-2 and TRBJ1-1; D might be TRBD1 (6 bases). Trimming took off 0 bases at V and 2 bases at J, with 10 bases between the two ends. The CDR3 is made up of 15 amino acids. Germline loops: CDR1 WSHSY, CDR2 SAAADI.

The rearrangement links TRBV7-8 to TRBJ2-3; D unclear. V lost 6 bases to trimming and J lost 4 bases, with 8 bases between them. CDR3 length: 12 residues. CDR1 SGHVS and CDR2 FQNEAQ come from the germline V gene. The CDR3 loop reads CASRSTSDTQYF. Written as DNA, the CDR3 is TGTGCCAGCAGGTCGACCTCAGATACGCAGTATTTT. The whole variable domain, filled in from reference TRBV7-8 and TRBJ2-3, reads GAGVSQSPRYKVAKRGQDVALRCDPISGHVSLFWYQQALGQGPEFLTYFQNEAQLDKSGLPSDRFFAERPEGSVSTLKIQRTQQEDSAVYLCASRSTSDTQYFGPGTRLTVL.

This chain links TRBV2 with TRBJ1-5, with D uncertain. CDR1 is SNHLY and CDR2 is FYNNEI in the germline V gene. This CDR3 spans 14 amino acids. Trimming left V 5 bases short and J 1 base short, with 9 bases between. CDR3: CASSPDQSNQPQHF. The CDR3 nucleotides are TGTGCCAGCAGTCCGGACCAGAGCAATCAGCCCCAGCATTTT.

This sequence joins TRBV11-2 and TRBJ2-1; D unclear. The V end lost 0 bases, the J end lost 10 bases, and 10 bases lay between the germline ends. Germline V CDR1 and CDR2: SGHAT, FQNNGV. CDR3 size: 13 residues. CDR3 nucleotides: TGTGCCAGCAGCTTAGAAGTTGGCCTCGAGCAGTTCTTC. As protein: CASSLEVGLEQFF.

Written as DNA, the CDR3 is TGTGCCAGCAGGGAGGGTACTAGCGAGAGCACAGATACGCAGTATTTT. Its translation: CASREGTSESTDTQYF. The chain carries TRBV11-3 and TRBJ2-3; 7 nucleotides line up with TRBD2. This CDR3 has 16 residues. CDR1 is SGHNT, CDR2 YENEEA, per germline. V shed 6 bases and J 0 bases; nucleotides not matched to a gene: 9.

V gene TRBV2 combines with J gene TRBJ2-6; tentative D call: TRBD1 (6 bases). CDR3 length: 16 residues. V was trimmed by 4 bases and J by 2 bases, leaving 12 bases between them. The germline gives CDR1 SNHLY, CDR2 FYNNEI. Here the CDR3 reads CASSAQGLAGANVLTF. CDR3 coding DNA: TGTGCCAGCAGTGCACAGGGTCTCGCTGGGGCCAACGTCCTGACTTTC.

This chain connects TRBV30 to TRBJ1-2; D is uncertain. The V end was cut by 1 base, the J end by 8 bases, with 14 bases between. This CDR3 comprises 13 residues. Germline V lookup: CDR1 GTSNPN, CDR2 SVGIG (reference sequence). CDR3 amino acids: CAWSAGHRQGYTF. As DNA, the CDR3 is TGTGCCTGGAGTGCCGGTCATCGGCAGGGCTACACCTTC.